Following are 6 T cell receptor beta chains from one sample sequenced in a study of T cell responses to AZD1222 COVID-19 vaccine (dated by TCRdb to about 2021). The library came from the immunoSEQ multiplex PCR assay. The immuneACCESS repertoire file appears here via TCRdb, limited to in-frame rearrangements. These files lack a portion of the clones; in checked studies, under half of the deficit traces to unresolved V genes, and the cause of the others is not known. This sample has fewer than 200,000 clones in its table, and more than 80% of those were observed once. Around 2.6% of the sample comes from the top ten. The time point label for this specimen denotes: baseline before first vaccination. Material: peripheral blood, obtained on day 0 of AZD1222 vaccination. The source is an adult in good health.

This clone appeared a few times. Here the CDR3 DNA reads TGTGCCAGCAGCAAAGACGGGACAGGGCCGAACACTGAAGCTTTCTTT. Protein product: CASSKDGTGPNTEAFF. The chain combines TRBV21-1 with TRBJ1-1; no DNA check was done on the table's D call, TRBD1. TRBV21-1 is reported as a pseudogene. The CDR3 is 16 amino acids.

This clone has only one observation. This chain links TRBV10-3 with TRBJ2-1, with TRBD2 identical over 7 bases. Germline trimming cut 5 bases from V and 8 bases from J; bases unmatched to any gene: 12. The CDR3 sequence is 15 residues long. Germline V CDR1 and CDR2: ENHRY, SYGVKD. CDR3 sequence reads: CAISTGTTPSDEQFF. DNA of the CDR3: TGTGCCATCAGTACCGGGACTACCCCCTCGGATGAGCAGTTCTTC.

J is TRBJ2-7 and V is TRBV10-3; TRBD1 agrees at 9 bases. The CDR3 extends over 14 amino acids. Germline assignment: CDR1 ENHRY and CDR2 SYGVKD. V shed 4 bases, J shed 2 bases, and the junction held 3 bases outside the gene matches. In nucleotides, the CDR3 is TGTGCCATCAGTGCGTGGGACAGGGCCTACGAGCAGTACTTC. This codes for CAISAWDRAYEQYF.

The chain carries TRBV11-2 and TRBJ2-5; weak D call: TRBD1 (6 bases). Trimming took 2 bases from V and 2 from J, leaving 9 bases between them. The CDR3 runs 14 residues. CDR1 and CDR2 (germline): SGHAT, FQNNGV. The CDR3 sequence: CASSLLGAQETQYF. The CDR3 DNA follows: TGTGCCAGCAGCTTACTGGGGGCACAAGAGACCCAGTACTTC.

This sequence joins TRBV9 and TRBJ1-6; D might be TRBD1 (5 bases). The CDR3 has 15 residues. Germline V gene lookup returns CDR1 SGDLS and CDR2 YYNGEE. Between the trimmed V and J ends, which lost 4 bases and 8 bases, there was a span of 16 bases. CDR3 in DNA: TGTGCCAGCAGCCCTGGGGGAGTAGGACATTCACCCCTCCACTTT. It specifies CASSPGGVGHSPLHF.

A few counts support this clone. The chain joins TRBV10-1 to TRBJ2-1; 9 positions match TRBD2. The CDR3 extends over 18 amino acids. Germline CDR1 WNHNN, CDR2 SYGVQD (reference sequence). Trimming cost V 0 bases and J 3 bases; bases outside gene matches: 9. CDR3 region: CASSESSASGIFYNEQFF. DNA of the CDR3: TGCGCCAGCAGTGAGTCTTCGGCTAGCGGGATTTTCTACAATGAGCAGTTCTTC.